These T cell receptor beta chains were read from a single sample in a study of OX40 agonist ivuxolimab in advanced cancers. Only in-frame clones appear in the TCRdb table, and some are missing; sequencing was by immunoSEQ multiplex PCR. Here the sample spans 55,000 to 80,000 clones, around 84% being singletons. This specimen was CD4+ or CD8+ T cells sorted from blood, taken in a trial of the OX40 agonist ivuxolimab. These receptors originate from an adult with an advanced solid tumor such as melanoma, head and neck, liver or kidney cancer. CDR3s leave out the opening cysteine and the closing phenylalanine or tryptophan. The D gene is left open where the match is weak. Only some rows state a clone size, as once, few, many or a class for expanded clones.

v_gene	j_gene	abundance	d_gene	CDR3aa
TRBV19	TRBJ2-7	few	TRBD2	ASRNQGSGTHEQY
TRBV7-2	TRBJ1-5	.	.	ASSLAHSQPQH
TRBV5-4	TRBJ1-1	once	TRBD1	ASSRTTGGGTEAF
TRBV19	TRBJ1-3	.	.	ASSLVGDGRAY
TRBV13	TRBJ1-1	few	.	ASSLTGPGTEAF
TRBV19	TRBJ2-1	.	TRBD1	ASEDRVNEQF
TRBV5-5	TRBJ1-5	.	.	ASSLLAALDQPQH
TRBV25-1	TRBJ1-2	.	.	ASSSAGTDYGYT
TRBV19	TRBJ2-3	.	TRBD1	ASSTRQGSYTDTQY
TRBV7-8	TRBJ2-3	.	.	ASSPTRDTDTQY
TRBV5-6	TRBJ1-1	.	TRBD1	ASSPGTGFMNTEAF
TRBV5-8	TRBJ1-1	once	.	ASIRPQGGGGTEAF
TRBV7-9	TRBJ2-1	.	.	ASSLKRLDVNEQF
TRBV12-5	TRBJ2-3	.	TRBD2	ASGLRAGPDTQY
TRBV6-6	TRBJ1-5	.	.	ASSSRMGDQPQH
TRBV11-2	TRBJ2-7	.	TRBD1	ASSIRLGQGAHEQY
TRBV7-2	TRBJ1-6	.	.	ASSPGTIGSPLH
TRBV4-1	.	once	.	ASSQLPTGYYSYEQY
TRBV27	TRBJ1-1	.	TRBD1	ASSPRGRVVMNTEAF
TRBV7-2	TRBJ2-7	.	.	ASSHPGPPVREQY
TRBV9	TRBJ1-2	.	.	ASSDGRRANYGYT
TRBV5-6	TRBJ1-2	once	.	ASSLGGGYT
TRBV6-5	TRBJ1-5	.	.	ASRPDLSSNQPQH
TRBV6-6	TRBJ1-1	.	.	ASSSRSEAF
TRBV30	TRBJ1-5	.	.	AWRRPGLRDNQPQH
TRBV7-2	TRBJ2-6	.	.	ASTQTGANVLT
TRBV7-2	TRBJ2-1	.	.	ASSLRTGNYNEQF
TRBV5-6	TRBJ1-4	once	.	ASSLVGEGAKEKLF